These T cell receptor beta chains were read from a single sample in a study of beta chain features in type 1 diabetes. TCRdb keeps only in-frame clones here, not all; method: immunoSEQ multiplex PCR. The repertoire holds 53,000 or so clones, with about 60% as singletons. The sequenced sample was stem cell memory CD4+ T cells from blood. Receptor source: a woman under 40 with type 1 diabetes. Each CDR3 is given with its conserved first and last residue. Each record gives: clone size, D gene, V gene, J gene, CDR3 protein, CDR3 DNA. D genes are given only for firm matches. The size field is filled for only some rows; it gives once, few, many or a size class.

.,TRBD1,TRBV18,TRBJ2-6,CASSRGTGNSGANVLTF,TGTGCCAGCTCACGAGGGACAGGGAACTCTGGGGCCAACGTCCTGACTTTC
.,.,TRBV5-1,TRBJ2-5,CASSFTGLQETQYF,TGCGCCAGCAGCTTTACGGGTCTCCAAGAGACCCAGTACTTC
.,.,TRBV7-6,TRBJ2-7,CASSLTGSSYEQYF,TGTGCCAGCAGCTTGACGGGTAGCTCCTACGAGCAGTACTTC
.,TRBD1,TRBV6-5,TRBJ2-7,CASRHRQGPNYEQYF,TGTGCCAGCAGACACCGACAGGGACCCAACTACGAGCAGTACTTC
few,TRBD1,TRBV29-1,TRBJ1-1,CSVGGDRGETEAFF,TGCAGCGTTGGTGGCGACAGGGGAGAGACTGAAGCTTTCTTT
.,.,TRBV4-2,TRBJ2-7,CASSQDRAKGFYEQYF,TGTGCCAGCAGCCAAGATAGGGCCAAGGGGTTCTACGAGCAGTACTTC
few,TRBD1,TRBV23-1,TRBJ2-2,CASRISGTVGTGELFF,TGCGCCAGCAGGATTTCCGGGACAGTTGGTACCGGGGAGCTGTTTTTT
.,.,TRBV19,TRBJ1-1,CASSTGMLNTEAFF,TGTGCCAGTAGTACCGGGATGTTGAACACTGAAGCTTTCTTT
.,TRBD2,TRBV5-1,TRBJ2-5,CASSPGLAGVETQYF,TGCGCCAGCAGCCCGGGACTAGCGGGAGTTGAGACCCAGTACTTC
.,TRBD2,TRBV5-4,TRBJ2-3,CASSSSGSADTQYF,TGTGCCAGCAGCTCTAGCGGGAGTGCAGATACGCAGTATTTT
few,.,TRBV30,TRBJ2-5,CAWSSQGKTQYF,TGTGCCTGGAGTAGCCAGGGGAAGACCCAGTACTTC
.,.,TRBV28,TRBJ1-1,CASGQLNTEAFF,TGTGCCAGCGGACAGTTGAACACTGAAGCTTTCTTT
.,.,TRBV6-6,TRBJ2-7,CASKGREEYYEQYF,TGTGCCAGCAAAGGCAGGGAAGAATACTACGAGCAGTACTTC
.,.,TRBV28,TRBJ2-7,CASSLSGYEQYF,TGTGCCAGCAGTCTTAGCGGCTACGAGCAGTACTTC
few,TRBD2,TRBV5-1,TRBJ2-2,CASSASGGTGELFF,TGCGCCAGCAGCGCTAGCGGGGGAACCGGGGAGCTGTTTTTT
.,TRBD2,TRBV10-1,TRBJ2-3,CASSRTSGSTGTDTQYF,TGCGCCAGCAGCCGGACTAGCGGGAGCACTGGGACAGATACGCAGTATTTT
.,.,TRBV29-1,TRBJ1-1,CSVDFGGGSTEAFF,TGCAGCGTGGATTTTGGGGGCGGGAGCACTGAAGCTTTCTTT
.,.,TRBV18,TRBJ1-1,CASSPPNGGLKTEAFF,TGTGCCAGCTCACCACCCAACGGGGGGCTCAAGACTGAAGCTTTCTTT
.,.,TRBV9,TRBJ2-2,CASSVAEGGSGELFF,TGTGCCAGCAGCGTAGCCGAAGGGGGTTCCGGGGAGCTGTTTTTT
.,TRBD1,TRBV10-3,TRBJ2-5,CAISTGGTLQETQYF,TGTGCCATCAGTACAGGGGGCACCCTCCAAGAGACCCAGTACTTC
.,.,TRBV27,TRBJ1-4,CASSLSGPEGTNEKLFF,TGTGCCAGCAGTTTATCGGGCCCCGAAGGAACTAATGAAAAACTGTTTTTT
few,.,TRBV7-9,TRBJ1-4,CASSTTRGGTNEKLFF,TGTGCCAGCAGCACTACAAGGGGGGGAACTAATGAAAAACTGTTTTTT
once,.,TRBV28,TRBJ1-2,CAASGSYGYTF,TGTGCCGCCTCAGGGTCCTATGGCTACACCTTC
.,.,TRBV5-4,TRBJ1-4,CASSGGDFTNEKLFF,TGTGCCAGCAGCGGAGGCGACTTTACGAATGAAAAACTGTTTTTT
.,TRBD1,TRBV7-9,TRBJ2-7,CASSLGQGWDEQYF,TGTGCCAGCAGCCTCGGACAGGGATGGGACGAGCAGTACTTC
.,.,TRBV20-1,TRBJ1-1,CSANDIEAFF,TGCAGTGCTAACGACATCGAAGCTTTCTTT
.,.,TRBV2,TRBJ2-3,CASSALAASTDTQYF,TGTGCCAGCAGCGCCCTAGCTGCTTCCACAGATACGCAGTATTTT
.,.,TRBV18,TRBJ2-1,CASSPGPTEASLGEQFF,TGTGCCAGCTCACCTGGACCGACAGAGGCCTCATTGGGTGAGCAGTTCTTC
.,.,TRBV7-9,TRBJ2-1,CASSEPGEYNEQFF,TGTGCCAGCAGCGAACCAGGCGAATACAATGAGCAGTTCTTC
.,TRBD2,TRBV6-5,TRBJ2-7,CASRYSSGGPYEQYF,TGTGCCAGCAGGTATTCTAGCGGGGGACCCTACGAGCAGTACTTC
.,.,TRBV2,TRBJ1-1,CASSEFTLEAFF,TGTGCCAGCAGTGAGTTCACATTGGAAGCTTTCTTT
.,.,TRBV5-1,TRBJ1-1,CASSREDRPSEAFF,TGCGCCAGCAGCCGGGAGGACCGCCCATCTGAAGCTTTCTTT